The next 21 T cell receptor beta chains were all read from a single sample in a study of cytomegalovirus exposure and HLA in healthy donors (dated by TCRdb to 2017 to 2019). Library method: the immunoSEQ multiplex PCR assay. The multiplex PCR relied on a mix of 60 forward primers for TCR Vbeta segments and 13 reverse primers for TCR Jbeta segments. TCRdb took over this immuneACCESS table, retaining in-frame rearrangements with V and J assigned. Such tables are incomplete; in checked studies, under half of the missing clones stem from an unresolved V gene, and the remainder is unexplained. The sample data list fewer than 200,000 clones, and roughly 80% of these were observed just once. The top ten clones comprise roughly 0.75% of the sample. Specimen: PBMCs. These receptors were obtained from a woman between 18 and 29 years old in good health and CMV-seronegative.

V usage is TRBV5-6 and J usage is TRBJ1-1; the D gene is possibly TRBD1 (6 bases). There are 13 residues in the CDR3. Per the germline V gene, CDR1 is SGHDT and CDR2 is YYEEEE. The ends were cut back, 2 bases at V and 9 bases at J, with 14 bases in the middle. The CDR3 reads CASSFGQGWKAFF. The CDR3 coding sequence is TGTGCCAGCAGCTTTGGGCAGGGGTGGAAAGCTTTCTTT.

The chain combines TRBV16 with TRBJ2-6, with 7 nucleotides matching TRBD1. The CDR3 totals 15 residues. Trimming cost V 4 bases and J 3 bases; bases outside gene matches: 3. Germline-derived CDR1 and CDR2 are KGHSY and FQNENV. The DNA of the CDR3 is TGTGCCAGCAGCCTTAGGGGGCATGGGGCCAACGTCCTGACTTTC. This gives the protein CASSLRGHGANVLTF.

The CDR3 DNA reads as TGTGCCAGCAGTTCAGGGGGCGCAACTAATGAAAAACTGTTTTTT. This encodes CASSSGGATNEKLFF. The gene calls are TRBV28 and TRBJ1-4; 8 positions match TRBD1. The CDR3 is 15 amino acids. The germline CDR1 and CDR2 sequences are MDHEN and SYDVKM. The trim removed 4 bases at V and 0 bases at J, leaving 1 base unmatched.

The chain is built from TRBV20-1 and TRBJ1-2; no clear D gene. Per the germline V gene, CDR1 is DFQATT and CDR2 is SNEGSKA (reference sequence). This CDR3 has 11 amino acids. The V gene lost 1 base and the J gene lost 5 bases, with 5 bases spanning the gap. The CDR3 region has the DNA TGCAGTGCTAGAGCCACTTATGGCTACACCTTC. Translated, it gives CSARATYGYTF.

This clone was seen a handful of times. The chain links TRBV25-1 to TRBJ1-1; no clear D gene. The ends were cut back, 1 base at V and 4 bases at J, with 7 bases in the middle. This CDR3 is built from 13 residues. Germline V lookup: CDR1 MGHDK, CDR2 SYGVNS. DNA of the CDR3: TGTGCCAGCAGTGAATTTGGGAGCACTGAAGCTTTCTTT. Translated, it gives CASSEFGSTEAFF.

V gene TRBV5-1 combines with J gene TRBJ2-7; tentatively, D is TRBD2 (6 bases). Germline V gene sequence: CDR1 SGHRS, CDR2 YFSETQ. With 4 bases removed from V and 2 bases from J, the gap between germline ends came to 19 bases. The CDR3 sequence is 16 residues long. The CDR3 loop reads CASSRGSGYATYEQYF. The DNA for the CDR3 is TGCGCCAGCAGCCGCGGTAGCGGATACGCCACCTACGAGCAGTACTTC.

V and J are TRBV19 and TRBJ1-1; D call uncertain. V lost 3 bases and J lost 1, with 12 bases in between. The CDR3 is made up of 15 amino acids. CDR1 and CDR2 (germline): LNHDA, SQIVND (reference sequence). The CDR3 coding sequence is TGTGCCAGTAGTATTGGGCGAAAATCGAACACTGAAGCTTTCTTT. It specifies CASSIGRKSNTEAFF.

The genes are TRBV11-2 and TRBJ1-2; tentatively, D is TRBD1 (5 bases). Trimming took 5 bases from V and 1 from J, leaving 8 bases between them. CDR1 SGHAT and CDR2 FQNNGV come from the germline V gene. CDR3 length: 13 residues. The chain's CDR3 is CASSTGRNYGYTF. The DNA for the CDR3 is TGTGCCAGCAGCACAGGACGTAACTATGGCTACACCTTC. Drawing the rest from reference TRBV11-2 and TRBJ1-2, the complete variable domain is EAGVAQSPRYKIIEKRQSVAFWCNPISGHATLYWYQQILGQGPKLLIQFQNNGVVDDSQLPKDRFSAERLKGVDSTLKIQPAKLEDSAVYLCASSTGRNYGYTFGSGTRLTVV.

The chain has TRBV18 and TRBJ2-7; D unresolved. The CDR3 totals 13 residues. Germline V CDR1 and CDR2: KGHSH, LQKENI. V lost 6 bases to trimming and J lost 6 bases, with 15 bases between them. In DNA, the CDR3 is TGTGCCAGCTCCCACGATGAGCCCGCCGAGCAGTACTTC. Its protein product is CASSHDEPAEQYF. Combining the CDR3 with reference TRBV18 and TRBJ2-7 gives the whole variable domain NAGVMQNPRHLVRRRGQEARLRCSPMKGHSHVYWYRQLPEEGLKFMVYLQKENIIDESGMPKERFSAEFPKEGPSILRIQQVVRGDSAAYFCASSHDEPAEQYFGPGTRLTVT.

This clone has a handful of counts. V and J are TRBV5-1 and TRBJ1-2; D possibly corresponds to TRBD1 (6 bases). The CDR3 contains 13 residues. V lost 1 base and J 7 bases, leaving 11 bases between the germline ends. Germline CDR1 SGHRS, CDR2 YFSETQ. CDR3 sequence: CASSLLQGFGYTF. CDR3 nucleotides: TGCGCCAGCAGCTTGTTGCAGGGGTTTGGCTACACCTTC. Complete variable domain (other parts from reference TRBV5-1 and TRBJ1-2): KAGVTQTPRYLIKTRGQQVTLSCSPISGHRSVSWYQQTPGQGLQFLFEYFSETQRNKGNFPGRFSGRQFSNSRSEMNVSTLELGDSALYLCASSLLQGFGYTFGSGTRLTVV.

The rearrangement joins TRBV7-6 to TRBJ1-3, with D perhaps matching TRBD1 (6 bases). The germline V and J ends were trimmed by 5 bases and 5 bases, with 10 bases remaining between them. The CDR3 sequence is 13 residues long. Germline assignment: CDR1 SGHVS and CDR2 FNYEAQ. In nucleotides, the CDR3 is TGTGCCAGCAGCCCGGACAGTCGAAACACCATATATTTT. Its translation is CASSPDSRNTIYF.

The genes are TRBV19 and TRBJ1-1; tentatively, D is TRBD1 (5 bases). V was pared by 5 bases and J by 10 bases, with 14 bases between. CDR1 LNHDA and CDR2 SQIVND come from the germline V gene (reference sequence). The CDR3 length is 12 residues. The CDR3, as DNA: TGTGCCAGTAGTCTCGACAGTTTTGCAGCTTTCTTT. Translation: CASSLDSFAAFF.

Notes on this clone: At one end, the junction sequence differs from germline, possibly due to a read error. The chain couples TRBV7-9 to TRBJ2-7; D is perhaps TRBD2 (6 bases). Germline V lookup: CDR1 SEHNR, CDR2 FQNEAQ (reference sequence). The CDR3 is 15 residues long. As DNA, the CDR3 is TGTTCCAGCAGCTTAGTCGAGGGAGGCATCTACGAGCAGTACTTC. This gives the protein CSSSLVEGGIYEQYF.

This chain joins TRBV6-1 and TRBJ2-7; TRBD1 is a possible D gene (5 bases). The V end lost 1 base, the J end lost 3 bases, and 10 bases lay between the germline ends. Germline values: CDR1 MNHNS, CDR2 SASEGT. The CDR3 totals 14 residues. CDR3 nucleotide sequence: TGTGCCAGCAGTGAAGGGGTAGGGGACTACGAGCAGTACTTC. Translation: CASSEGVGDYEQYF.

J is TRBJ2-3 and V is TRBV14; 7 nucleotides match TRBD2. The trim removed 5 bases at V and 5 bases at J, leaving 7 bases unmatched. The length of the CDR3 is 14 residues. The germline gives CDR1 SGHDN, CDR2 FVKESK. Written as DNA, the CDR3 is TGTGCCAGCAGCTTCGGCGGGAGAGGAGATACGCAGTATTTT. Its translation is CASSFGGRGDTQYF.

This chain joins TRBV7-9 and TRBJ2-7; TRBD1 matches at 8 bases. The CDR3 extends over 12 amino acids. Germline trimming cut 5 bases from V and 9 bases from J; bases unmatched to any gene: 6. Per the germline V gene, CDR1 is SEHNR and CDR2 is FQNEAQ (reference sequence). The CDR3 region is CASSPQGGLQYF. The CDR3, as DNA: TGTGCCAGCAGCCCACAGGGGGGTTTGCAGTACTTC.

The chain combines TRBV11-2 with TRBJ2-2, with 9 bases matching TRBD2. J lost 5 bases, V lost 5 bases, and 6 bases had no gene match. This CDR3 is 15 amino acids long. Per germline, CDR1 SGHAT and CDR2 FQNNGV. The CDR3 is CASSTSSGSTGELFF. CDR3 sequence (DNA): TGTGCCAGCAGCACAAGTAGCGGGAGTACCGGGGAGCTGTTTTTT.

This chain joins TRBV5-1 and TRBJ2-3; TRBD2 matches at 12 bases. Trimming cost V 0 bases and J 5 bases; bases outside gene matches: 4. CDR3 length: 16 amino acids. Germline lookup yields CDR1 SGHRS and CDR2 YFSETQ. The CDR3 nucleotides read TGCGCCAGCAGCTTGGGACTAGCGGGAGCCGGAGATACGCAGTATTTT. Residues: CASSLGLAGAGDTQYF.

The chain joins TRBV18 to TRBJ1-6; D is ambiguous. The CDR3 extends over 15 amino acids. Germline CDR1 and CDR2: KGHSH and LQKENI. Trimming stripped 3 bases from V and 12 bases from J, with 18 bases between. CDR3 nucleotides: TGTGCCAGCTCACCTGGAGAGGGAGTCGTGGGACCCCTCCACTTT. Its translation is CASSPGEGVVGPLHF.

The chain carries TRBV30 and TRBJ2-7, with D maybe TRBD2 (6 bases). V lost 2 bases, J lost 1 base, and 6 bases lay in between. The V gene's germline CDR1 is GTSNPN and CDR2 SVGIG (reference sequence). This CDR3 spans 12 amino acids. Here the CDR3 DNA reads TGTGCCTGGAGTAGCGGGTCCTACGAGCAGTACTTC. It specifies CAWSSGSYEQYF.

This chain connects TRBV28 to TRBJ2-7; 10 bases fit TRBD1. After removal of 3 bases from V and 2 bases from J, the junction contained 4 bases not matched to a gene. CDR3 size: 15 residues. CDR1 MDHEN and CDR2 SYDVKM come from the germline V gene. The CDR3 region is CASSFWDRGAYEQYF. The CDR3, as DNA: TGTGCCAGCAGTTTCTGGGACAGGGGAGCCTACGAGCAGTACTTC. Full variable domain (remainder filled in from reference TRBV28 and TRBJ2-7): DVKVTQSSRYLVKRTGEKVFLECVQDMDHENMFWYRQDPGLGLRLIYFSYDVKMKEKGDIPEGYSVSREKKERFSLILESASTNQTSMYLCASSFWDRGAYEQYFGPGTRLTVT.